What follows describes a single T cell receptor beta chain. Its specificity is not known. Reverse transcription of roughly 0.5 to 1 ug RNA used random hexamers. The amplification used immunoSEQ multiplex PCR on TCR beta CDR3; it spanned 54 Vbeta and 13 Jbeta. Using its own MiXCR run on the immunoSEQ multiplex PCR reads, TCRdb lists one record per CDR3 protein. The table shows roughly 80,000 distinct CDR3 sequences, with around 93% occurring only once. V shed 0 bases and J shed 9 bases, with 8 bases lying between them. In germline, CDR1 is MDHEN, CDR2 SYDVKM. CDR3 length: 12 amino acids. The data originate from a study of CD8 T cells in Susac syndrome. Broader study findings: It was acknowledged in the study that the number of individuals who were included in its TCR sequencing and HLA analysis was relatively small.

Sequencing targeted TCR beta in blood CD8+ and CD4+ T cells. The gene calls are TRBV28 and TRBJ1-1; D uncertain. The clonotype was recovered from a human donor with Susac syndrome. Sequencing used CD4+ T cells from PBMCs. CDR3 sequence reads: CASSLWTKKAFF. CDR3 nucleotide sequence: TGTGCCAGCAGTTTATGGACAAAGAAAGCTTTCTTT.